The present T cell receptor beta chain was sequenced within a study of CD8 T cells in Susac syndrome. RNA totalling about 0.45 to 1 ug underwent reverse transcription with random hexamers. Each CDR3 protein gets one entry after TCRdb re-called the immunoSEQ multiplex PCR reads with MiXCR. The sample includes some 140,000 distinct CDR3 sequences, approximately 95% of them seen just once. CDR1 LNHDA and CDR2 SQIVND come from the germline V gene (reference sequence). V dropped 3 bases and J dropped 4 bases, with 13 bases sitting between them. The CDR3 runs to 15 residues. This TCR derives from a human donor with Susac syndrome. The rearrangement links TRBV19 to TRBJ1-5, with D uncertain. The sequenced sample was CD8+ T cells from PBMCs. This CDR3 is CASSIIPLGNQPQHF. In DNA form, the CDR3 reads TGTGCCAGTAGTATCATACCCCTGGGAAATCAGCCCCAGCATTTT.